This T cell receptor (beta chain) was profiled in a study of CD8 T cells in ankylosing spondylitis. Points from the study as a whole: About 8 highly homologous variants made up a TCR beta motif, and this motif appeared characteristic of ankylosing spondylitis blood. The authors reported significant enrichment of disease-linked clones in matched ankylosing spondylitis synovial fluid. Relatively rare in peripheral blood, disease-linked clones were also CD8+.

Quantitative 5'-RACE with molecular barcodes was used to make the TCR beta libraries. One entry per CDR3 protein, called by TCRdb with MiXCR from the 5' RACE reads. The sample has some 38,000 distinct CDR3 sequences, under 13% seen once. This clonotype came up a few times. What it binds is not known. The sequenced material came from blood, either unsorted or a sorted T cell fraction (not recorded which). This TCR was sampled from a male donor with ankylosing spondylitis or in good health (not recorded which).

This chain's CDR3 is CASSIAGTGQYQPQHF. In DNA, the CDR3 is TGTGCCAGTAGTATAGCAGGGACAGGGCAATATCAGCCCCAGCATTTT. The chain is built from TRBV19 and TRBJ1-5, with 9 nucleotides matching TRBD1. The CDR3 is made up of 16 amino acids. The trim removed 1 base at V and 5 bases at J, leaving 6 bases unmatched. From germline, CDR1 is LNHDA and CDR2 SQIVND (reference sequence).